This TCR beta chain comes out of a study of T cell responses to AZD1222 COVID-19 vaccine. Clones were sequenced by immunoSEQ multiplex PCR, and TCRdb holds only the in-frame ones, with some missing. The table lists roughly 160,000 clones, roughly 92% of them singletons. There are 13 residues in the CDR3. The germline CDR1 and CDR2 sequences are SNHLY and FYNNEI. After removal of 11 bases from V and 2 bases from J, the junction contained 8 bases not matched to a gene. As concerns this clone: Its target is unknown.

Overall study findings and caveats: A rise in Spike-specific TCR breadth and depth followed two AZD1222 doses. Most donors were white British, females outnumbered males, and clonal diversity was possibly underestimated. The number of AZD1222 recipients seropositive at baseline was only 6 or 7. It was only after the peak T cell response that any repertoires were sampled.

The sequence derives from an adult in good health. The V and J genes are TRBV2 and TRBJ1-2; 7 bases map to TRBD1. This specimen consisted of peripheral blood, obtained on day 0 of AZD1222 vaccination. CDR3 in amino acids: CAGAIQGNYGYTF. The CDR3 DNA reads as TGTGCCGGGGCAATACAGGGGAACTATGGCTACACCTTC.